This is a list of T cell receptor beta chains from one sample in a study of cytomegalovirus exposure and HLA in healthy donors. Clones were sequenced by immunoSEQ multiplex PCR, and TCRdb holds only the in-frame ones, with some missing. The profile shows 95,000 to 150,000 clones, approximately 79% of them singletons. The sample consisted of PBMCs. The origin of the receptors is a man aged 25 to 45 in good health and CMV-seronegative. The CDR3 runs from the conserved cysteine through the conserved F or W. Each record gives: clone size, V gene, J gene, D gene, CDR3 protein, CDR3 DNA. D genes are given only for firm matches. Rows may omit the clone size; those that give it use once, few, many or a size class.

clone_size: NA
v_call: TRBV30
j_call: TRBJ2-1
d_call: NA
cdr3_aa: CAWSRGTRSYNEQFF
cdr3_nt: TGTGCCTGGTCCCGAGGCACCCGCTCCTACAATGAGCAGTTCTTC

clone_size: NA
v_call: TRBV4-2
j_call: TRBJ2-3
d_call: TRBD2
cdr3_aa: CASSLTSGASTDTQYF
cdr3_nt: TGTGCCAGCAGCCTGACTAGCGGGGCTAGCACAGATACGCAGTATTTT

clone_size: once
v_call: TRBV27
j_call: TRBJ2-3
d_call: NA
cdr3_aa: CASSLSPGLITDTQYF
cdr3_nt: TGTGCCAGCAGTTTATCGCCCGGACTGATCACAGATACGCAGTATTTT

clone_size: few
v_call: TRBV6-5
j_call: TRBJ2-5
d_call: TRBD2
cdr3_aa: CASKNSGGAWETQYF
cdr3_nt: TGTGCCAGCAAAAACAGCGGGGGGGCCTGGGAGACCCAGTACTTC

clone_size: NA
v_call: TRBV4-1
j_call: TRBJ2-7
d_call: NA
cdr3_aa: CASSQVVEYEQYF
cdr3_nt: TGCGCCAGCAGCCAAGTCGTAGAATACGAGCAGTACTTC

clone_size: NA
v_call: TRBV19
j_call: TRBJ1-2
d_call: NA
cdr3_aa: CASSLSSSTATYGYTF
cdr3_nt: TGTGCCAGTAGTCTATCCTCTTCGACAGCTACCTATGGCTACACCTTC

clone_size: once
v_call: TRBV14
j_call: TRBJ1-2
d_call: TRBD1
cdr3_aa: CASSQDEGAYGYTF
cdr3_nt: TGTGCCAGCAGCCAAGACGAGGGGGCCTATGGCTACACCTTC

clone_size: NA
v_call: TRBV7-9
j_call: TRBJ2-2
d_call: TRBD2
cdr3_aa: CASSPSGGLKISNTGELFF
cdr3_nt: TGTGCCAGCAGCCCGAGCGGGGGGCTAAAGATTTCGAACACCGGGGAGCTGTTTTTT

clone_size: NA
v_call: TRBV15
j_call: TRBJ1-1
d_call: NA
cdr3_aa: CATSRDWGHGTEAFF
cdr3_nt: TGTGCCACCAGCAGAGATTGGGGGCATGGCACTGAAGCTTTCTTT

clone_size: NA
v_call: TRBV15
j_call: TRBJ1-3
d_call: NA
cdr3_aa: CATSTDSRSGNTIYF
cdr3_nt: TGTGCCACCAGCACCGACAGCAGGTCTGGAAACACCATATATTTT

clone_size: NA
v_call: TRBV18
j_call: TRBJ1-1
d_call: NA
cdr3_aa: CASSPGTPNTEAFF
cdr3_nt: TGTGCCAGCTCCCCCGGGACACCGAACACTGAAGCTTTCTTT

clone_size: NA
v_call: TRBV4-2
j_call: TRBJ2-7
d_call: TRBD1
cdr3_aa: CASSQEARGREQYF
cdr3_nt: TGTGCCAGCAGCCAAGAAGCCAGGGGGCGGGAGCAGTACTTC

clone_size: NA
v_call: TRBV18
j_call: TRBJ2-5
d_call: TRBD1
cdr3_aa: CASSPEQGAWETQYF
cdr3_nt: TGTGCCAGCTCACCGGAACAGGGGGCGTGGGAGACCCAGTACTTC

clone_size: once
v_call: TRBV27
j_call: TRBJ1-3
d_call: NA
cdr3_aa: CASSWRGSGNTIYF
cdr3_nt: TGTGCCAGCAGTTGGCGGGGTTCTGGAAACACCATATATTTT

clone_size: NA
v_call: TRBV14
j_call: TRBJ1-2
d_call: NA
cdr3_aa: CASSQDCRGRVKYYGYTF
cdr3_nt: TGTGCCAGCAGCCAAGATTGCAGGGGTCGTGTCAAGTACTATGGCTACACCTTC

clone_size: NA
v_call: TRBV7-9
j_call: TRBJ1-5
d_call: TRBD1
cdr3_aa: CASSPELGQGNQPQHF
cdr3_nt: TGTGCCAGCAGCCCCGAGTTGGGACAGGGGAATCAGCCCCAGCATTTT

clone_size: NA
v_call: TRBV28
j_call: TRBJ1-4
d_call: NA
cdr3_aa: CASSPVATNEKLFF
cdr3_nt: TGTGCCAGCAGTCCAGTTGCAACTAATGAAAAACTGTTTTTT

clone_size: NA
v_call: TRBV25-1
j_call: TRBJ1-1
d_call: NA
cdr3_aa: CASSAPDRGAFF
cdr3_nt: TGTGCCAGCAGTGCCCCTGATCGGGGAGCTTTCTTT

clone_size: NA
v_call: TRBV5-1
j_call: TRBJ2-2
d_call: NA
cdr3_aa: CASSLGQDNTGELFF
cdr3_nt: TGCGCCAGCAGCTTGGGACAGGATAACACCGGGGAGCTGTTTTTT

clone_size: NA
v_call: TRBV9
j_call: TRBJ2-7
d_call: TRBD1
cdr3_aa: CASSPRDRGYEQYF
cdr3_nt: TGTGCCAGCAGCCCCCGGGACAGGGGCTACGAGCAGTACTTC

clone_size: once
v_call: TRBV4-2
j_call: TRBJ1-1
d_call: NA
cdr3_aa: CASSQAPRAGAYTEAFF
cdr3_nt: TGTGCCAGCAGCCAAGCCCCCCGGGCAGGGGCGTACACTGAAGCTTTCTTT

clone_size: NA
v_call: TRBV7-2
j_call: TRBJ2-7
d_call: NA
cdr3_aa: CASSPNFASHYEQYF
cdr3_nt: TGTGCCAGCAGCCCCAATTTCGCGAGTCACTACGAGCAGTACTTC